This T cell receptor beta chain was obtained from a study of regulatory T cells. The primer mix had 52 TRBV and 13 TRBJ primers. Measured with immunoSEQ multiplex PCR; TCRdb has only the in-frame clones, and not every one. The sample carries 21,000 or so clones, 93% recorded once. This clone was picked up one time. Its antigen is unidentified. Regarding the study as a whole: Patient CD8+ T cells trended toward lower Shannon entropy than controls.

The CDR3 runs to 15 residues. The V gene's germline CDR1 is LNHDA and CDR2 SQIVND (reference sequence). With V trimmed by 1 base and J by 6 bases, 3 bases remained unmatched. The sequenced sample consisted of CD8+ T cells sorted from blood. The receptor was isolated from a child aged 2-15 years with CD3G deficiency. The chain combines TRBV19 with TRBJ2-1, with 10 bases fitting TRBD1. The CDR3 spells CASSIATGGINEQFF. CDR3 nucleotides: TGTGCCAGTAGTATAGCGACAGGGGGCATCAATGAGCAGTTCTTC.